One and the same sample provided the 29 T cell receptor beta chains below, sequenced in a study of blood T cells in healthy people across ages. A sample-barcoded 5' primer and a J-beta primer mix were used in a second PCR of about 7 to 11 cycles. TCRdb re-analysed the 5' RACE reads in MiXCR, keeping a single row per CDR3 protein. The sample lists about 650,000 distinct CDR3 sequences, roughly 32% occurring once. The sequencing sample was made of blood. Receptors originate from a woman older than 75 in good health.

In this sample, this clonotype turned up many times. The V gene is TRBV5-1, the J gene TRBJ2-7; D gene ambiguous. Germline values: CDR1 SGHRS, CDR2 YFSETQ. The CDR3 runs 13 residues. V shed 0 bases and J shed 3 bases, with 7 bases lying between them. For the CDR3, the DNA is TGCGCCAGCAGCTTGGACGGAGTCTACGAGCAGTACTTC. It specifies CASSLDGVYEQYF. The entire variable domain, with the rest obtained from reference TRBV5-1 and TRBJ2-7, is as follows: KAGVTQTPRYLIKTRGQQVTLSCSPISGHRSVSWYQQTPGQGLQFLFEYFSETQRNKGNFPGRFSGRQFSNSRSEMNVSTLELGDSALYLCASSLDGVYEQYFGPGTRLTVT.

This clonotype came up a few times. The genes are TRBV21-1 and TRBJ1-6; TRBD1 reflects the table's D call only, with no check against the DNA. TRBV21-1 is given as a pseudogene. The CDR3 contains 15 residues. The CDR3 coding sequence is TGTGCCAGCAGCAAAGCGGACAGGGATAGTTCACCCCTCCACTTT. Protein sequence: CASSKADRDSSPLHF.

The table lists this clonotype with many counts. This chain uses TRBV27 with TRBJ2-7; D unresolved. There are 15 residues in the CDR3. V was clipped by 2 bases and J by 0 bases, with 11 bases between them. Per the germline V gene, CDR1 is MNHEY and CDR2 is SMNVEV (reference sequence). This CDR3 is CASSLKPTFSYEQYF. The CDR3 DNA reads TGTGCCAGCAGTTTAAAACCGACGTTCTCCTACGAGCAGTACTTC.

This clonotype was counted ten times or more. This sequence joins TRBV2 and TRBJ2-5, with 10 nucleotides matching TRBD1. The V gene end was trimmed by 8 bases and the J gene end by 5 bases; junction bases not matched to a gene: 11. This CDR3 is built from 15 residues. Germline V lookup: CDR1 SNHLY, CDR2 FYNNEI. The chain's CDR3 is CASPKEGQGMETQYF. Here the CDR3 DNA reads TGTGCCAGCCCGAAGGAGGGACAGGGGATGGAGACCCAGTACTTC.

This clonotype was seen a handful of times. The rearrangement joins TRBV30 to TRBJ2-4, with D unresolved. This CDR3 contains 17 residues. Germline V CDR1 and CDR2: GTSNPN, SVGIG (reference sequence). V shed 2 bases and J shed 0 bases, with 17 bases lying between them. The DNA for the CDR3 is TGTGCCTGGAGTCCAGGAGCGTTGATCCTAGCCAAAAACATTCAGTACTTC. Its protein is CAWSPGALILAKNIQYF. The full variable domain, rest sourced from reference TRBV30 and TRBJ2-4, is SQTIHQWPATLVQPVGSPLSLECTVEGTSNPNLYWYRQAAGRGLQLLFYSVGIGQISSEVPQNLSASRPQDRQFILSSKKLLLSDSGFYLCAWSPGALILAKNIQYFGAGTRLSVL.

Worth noting for this clonotype: A much larger clone sits a single nucleotide away, making a read error possible. The rearrangement links TRBV10-3 to TRBJ2-7; 12 bases align to TRBD2. CDR3 length: 14 residues. J gave up 12 bases and V 10 bases, and 16 bases lay outside the gene matches. Germline V gene sequence: CDR1 ENHRY, CDR2 SYGVKD. The CDR3, as DNA: TGTGCCACCAACCTAGCGGGGGGGCCAGGGACCCGGTACTTC. As protein: CATNLAGGPGTRYF.

V is TRBV10-2 and J is TRBJ2-4; 11 nucleotides agree with TRBD2. TRBJ2-7 matches the DNA end more closely, so the J call is doubtful. Germline assignment: CDR1 WSHSY and CDR2 SAAADI. This CDR3 region has 17 residues. As DNA, the CDR3 is TGCGCCAGCAGTGAGTCCCTAGGGCTAGCGGGAGGATACGAGCAGTACTTC. Encoded protein: CASSESLGLAGGYEQYF.

The chain has TRBV20-1 and TRBJ1-1, with D possibly matching TRBD1 (5 bases). The CDR3 runs 13 residues. Germline V gene lookup returns CDR1 DFQATT and CDR2 SNEGSKA (reference sequence). V gave up 2 bases and J gave up 4 bases, with 11 bases separating them. The CDR3 here is CSARPAGGTEAFF. The CDR3 nucleotides are TGCAGTGCTAGACCCGCGGGGGGCACTGAAGCTTTCTTT.

Comment on this clonotype: At one boundary the junction diverges from the germline segment, which might be a read error. The genes are TRBV18 and TRBJ2-3, with 9 bases aligning to TRBD1. Germline V lookup: CDR1 KGHSH, CDR2 LQKENI. The CDR3 is 15 amino acids. CDR3 amino acids: CASPPSDRGGDTQYF. The CDR3 DNA reads as TGTGCCAGCCCACCATCGGACAGGGGCGGCGATACGCAGTATTTT.

The table lists this clonotype with many counts. This chain links TRBV2 with TRBJ2-1; D is perhaps TRBD1 (5 bases). V lost 6 bases and J lost 1, with 13 bases in between. This CDR3 is 15 amino acids long. The germline V gene encodes CDR1 SNHLY and CDR2 FYNNEI. CDR3 sequence reads: CASRGAAGSYNEQFF. CDR3 nucleotides: TGTGCCAGCAGGGGTGCCGCAGGGTCCTACAATGAGCAGTTCTTC.

V gene TRBV7-8 combines with J gene TRBJ2-1; D possibly corresponds to TRBD1 (5 bases). Germline-derived CDR1 and CDR2 are SGHVS and FQNEAQ. Trimming removed 5 bases at V and 0 bases at J, with 20 bases between. The length of the CDR3 is 18 residues. The CDR3, as DNA: TGTGCCAGCAGCCTCCGTGGGTCACCAAGGGGCTCCTACAATGAGCAGTTCTTC. Encoded protein: CASSLRGSPRGSYNEQFF. Filled out from reference TRBV7-8 and TRBJ2-1, the complete variable domain reads GAGVSQSPRYKVAKRGQDVALRCDPISGHVSLFWYQQALGQGPEFLTYFQNEAQLDKSGLPSDRFFAERPEGSVSTLKIQRTQQEDSAVYLCASSLRGSPRGSYNEQFFGPGTRLTVL.

This clonotype has a count of ten or more. The chain links TRBV11-1 to TRBJ2-5; 10 bases are a match to TRBD1. The CDR3 loop spans 17 amino acids. The germline gives CDR1 SGHAT, CDR2 FQDESV (reference sequence). Unmatched junction bases numbered 8, after V lost 1 base and J lost 3 bases. As DNA, the CDR3 is TGTGCCAGCAGCTTAGGGCCGGGACAGGGGCGAGAAGAGACCCAGTACTTC. Its translation: CASSLGPGQGREETQYF.

Turning to this clonotype: Being one base from a much bigger clone, this may be a read error. The chain employs TRBV24-1 and TRBJ2-3; D unresolved. The V gene's germline CDR1 is KGHDR and CDR2 SFDVKD. The CDR3 runs 13 residues. CDR3 sequence: CAASGSATDTQYF. The CDR3 DNA reads as TGTGCCGCCAGTGGGTCGGCCACAGATACGCAGTATTTT.

The V call is TRBV20-1, the J call TRBJ2-1; 9 bases map to TRBD1. V lost 8 bases to trimming and J lost 5 bases; unmatched junction nucleotides: 7. Germline loops: CDR1 DFQATT, CDR2 SNEGSKA (reference sequence). The CDR3 consists of 13 residues. The CDR3 loop is CSCSQGANNEQFF. The DNA for the CDR3 is TGCAGTTGTTCACAGGGGGCTAACAATGAGCAGTTCTTC.

Notes on this clonotype: This may stem from a read error, because a much larger clone lies one nucleotide away. This chain joins TRBV6-1 and TRBJ2-7; D unclear. Looked up from germline, CDR1 is MNHNS and CDR2 is SASEGT. V lost 8 bases, J lost 7 bases, and 12 bases lay in between. The CDR3 is 11 residues long. As DNA, the CDR3 is TGTGCCAGCGGTTCCAAAATAGAGCAGTACTTC. Protein sequence: CASGSKIEQYF.

The V call is TRBV20-1, the J call TRBJ2-7; unclear D gene. This CDR3 is 12 amino acids long. CDR1 and CDR2 from the germline V gene are DFQATT and SNEGSKA (reference sequence). Trimming removed 6 bases at V and 0 bases at J, with 9 bases between. The DNA for the CDR3 is TGCAGTGCCATTGCTGCCTCCTACGAGCAGTACTTC. The encoded protein is CSAIAASYEQYF.

This CDR3 reads CSSRGAYNEQFF. The CDR3 DNA reads TGCAGTTCACGCGGCGCCTACAATGAGCAGTTCTTC. The chain employs TRBV20-1 and TRBJ2-1; D is unresolved. In germline, CDR1 is DFQATT, CDR2 SNEGSKA (reference sequence). Trimming pared 8 bases from V and 2 bases from J, leaving 10 bases between. The CDR3 is 12 residues long.

This clonotype was observed at least ten times. The J gene is TRBJ2-6, the V gene TRBV7-3, with D possibly TRBD1 on 6 matching bases. This CDR3 is built from 18 residues. Per germline, CDR1 SGHTA and CDR2 FQGTGA. Trimming shortened V by 5 bases and J by 0 bases, and 17 bases separated the two germline ends. In DNA, the CDR3 is TGTGCCAGCAGCCGGTCAACAGGGTTCGGCTCTGGGGCCAACGTCCTGACTTTC. Its protein product is CASSRSTGFGSGANVLTF.

This clonotype was seen at least ten times. The V call is TRBV6-5, the J call TRBJ1-4; the D is unclear. The V and J ends lost 4 bases and 5 bases respectively, with 11 bases between them. The CDR3 runs 14 residues. Germline CDR1 MNHEY, CDR2 SVGAGI. The CDR3 nucleotides are TGTGCCAGCAGTTGGACGAGCAGCAATGAAAAACTGTTTTTT. Translated: CASSWTSSNEKLFF.

The DNA of the CDR3 is TGTGCCAGCAGCTTAATCCTCTCTGGAAACACCATATATTTT. This sequence encodes CASSLILSGNTIYF. The V and J genes are TRBV7-2 and TRBJ1-3; D is unclear. The CDR3 extends over 14 amino acids. Trimming pared 2 bases from V and 0 bases from J, leaving 5 bases between. Germline V gene data show CDR1 as SGHTA and CDR2 as FQGNSA. Supplemented by reference TRBV7-2 and TRBJ1-3, the full variable domain reads GAGVSQSPSNKVTEKGKDVELRCDPISGHTALYWYRQSLGQGLEFLIYFQGNSAPDKSGLPSDRFSAERTGGSVSTLTIQRTQQEDSAVYLCASSLILSGNTIYFGEGSWLTVV.

There are many counts of this clonotype. V usage is TRBV27 and J usage is TRBJ2-1; D remains unclear. Germline CDR1 and CDR2: MNHEY and SMNVEV (reference sequence). This CDR3 has 15 residues. Trimming took 6 bases from V and 2 from J, leaving 14 bases between them. The CDR3 sequence is CASSFQLKAYNEQFF. CDR3 DNA sequence: TGTGCCAGCAGCTTTCAGCTGAAGGCCTACAATGAGCAGTTCTTC.

This chain links TRBV20-1 with TRBJ1-1; TRBD1 aligns across 8 bases. The CDR3 contains 17 residues. In germline, CDR1 is DFQATT, CDR2 SNEGSKA (reference sequence). V lost 0 bases and J lost 1; bases outside the gene matches: 10. The CDR3 is CSARDYGGTGQNTEAFF. The DNA of the CDR3 is TGCAGTGCTAGAGATTATGGTGGGACAGGCCAGAACACTGAAGCTTTCTTT.

This clonotype was detected many times. V is TRBV24-1 and J is TRBJ2-1, with 8 bases aligning to TRBD2. Germline-derived CDR1 and CDR2 are KGHDR and SFDVKD. J gave up 5 bases and V 5 bases, and 13 bases lay outside the gene matches. This CDR3 region has 17 residues. CDR3 residues: CATSAGLVAGFDNEQFF. In DNA, the CDR3 is TGTGCCACCAGTGCCGGTCTGGTAGCGGGGTTTGACAATGAGCAGTTCTTC.

A note on this clonotype: Just one base apart from a much larger clone, this may be a read error. J is TRBJ2-4 and V is TRBV18; D gene unclear. Looked up from germline, CDR1 is KGHSH and CDR2 is LQKENI. V was cut by 2 bases and J by 13 bases, with 15 bases left in between. CDR3 length: 13 amino acids. In DNA form, the CDR3 reads TGTGCCAGCTCACCAACAGTAAACAATGAGCAGTACTTC. This codes for CASSPTVNNEQYF.

As to this clonotype: One end of the junction fails to match germline, which may point to a read error. The rearrangement joins TRBV12-3 or TRBV12-4 to TRBJ1-4; D may be TRBD1 (5 bases). This CDR3 has 11 amino acids. CDR3 residues: CASSLVGTAVF. The CDR3 DNA reads as TGTGCCAGCAGTTTAGTCGGGACGGCAGTATTT.

This chain joins TRBV27 and TRBJ2-7; a weak D match, TRBD1 (5 bases). Trimming stripped 8 bases from V and 5 bases from J, with 16 bases between. Germline CDR1 is MNHEY and CDR2 is SMNVEV (reference sequence). The length of the CDR3 is 13 residues. CDR3 loop: CASSYQGFHEQYF. CDR3 nucleotide sequence: TGTGCCAGCTCCTACCAGGGATTCCACGAGCAGTACTTC.

The chain employs TRBV30 and TRBJ1-1; D perhaps matches TRBD1 (6 bases). V was trimmed by 8 bases and J by 0 bases, leaving 13 bases between them. In germline, CDR1 is GTSNPN, CDR2 SVGIG (reference sequence). The CDR3 contains 13 residues. CDR3 in amino acids: CALGTKVNTEAFF. CDR3 nucleotide sequence: TGTGCCCTCGGGACAAAAGTGAACACTGAAGCTTTCTTT. Together with reference TRBV30 and TRBJ1-1, the CDR3 gives the full variable domain: SQTIHQWPATLVQPVGSPLSLECTVEGTSNPNLYWYRQAAGRGLQLLFYSVGIGQISSEVPQNLSASRPQDRQFILSSKKLLLSDSGFYLCALGTKVNTEAFFGQGTRLTVV.

This clonotype was observed many times. The V gene is TRBV6-2 or TRBV6-3, the J gene TRBJ2-7; perhaps TRBD1 as D (6 bases). Trimming removed 4 bases at V and 2 bases at J, with 9 bases between. The germline gives CDR1 MNHEY, CDR2 SVGEGT. This CDR3 spans 13 amino acids. The CDR3 sequence: CASSWGQPYEQYF. CDR3 DNA sequence: TGTGCCAGCAGTTGGGGACAACCCTACGAGCAGTACTTC.

The V and J genes are TRBV5-1 and TRBJ2-7, with D possibly called TRBD1 or TRBD2 (5 bases each). The germline gives CDR1 SGHRS, CDR2 YFSETQ. CDR3 length: 13 residues. The germline V and J ends were trimmed by 5 bases and 2 bases, with 11 bases remaining between them. The CDR3 here is CASRRDQPYEQYF. The CDR3 coding sequence is TGCGCCAGCAGAAGGGACCAGCCCTACGAGCAGTACTTC.